This TCR beta chain was observed in a study of T cell responses to AZD1222 COVID-19 vaccine. Study conclusions and caveats: Unmutated regions of variants are reportedly targeted by nearly half of spike-specific TCRs. The breadth and depth of Spike-specific TCRs increased once two AZD1222 doses had been given. Recipients of AZD1222 seropositive at baseline numbered only 5 to 7.

TCRdb's copy holds only in-frame clones and misses some; the assay was immunoSEQ multiplex PCR. The data show more than 150,000 clones, about 92% seen once. Doses given second, at about 4 or about 12 weeks, were pooled. Turning to this clone: Its antigen remains unknown.

The CDR3 consists of 12 residues. The sample here was peripheral blood, taken 28 days after the second AZD1222 dose. The chain uses TRBV21-1 and TRBJ1-2; the DNA was not compared with TRBD1, the D call given in the table. TRBV21-1 constitutes a pseudogene. This TCR derives from an adult who received the AZD1222 COVID-19 vaccine. The CDR3 sequence is CASTLQGFGYTF. CDR3 nucleotide sequence: TGTGCCAGCACCTTACAGGGGTTTGGCTACACCTTC.